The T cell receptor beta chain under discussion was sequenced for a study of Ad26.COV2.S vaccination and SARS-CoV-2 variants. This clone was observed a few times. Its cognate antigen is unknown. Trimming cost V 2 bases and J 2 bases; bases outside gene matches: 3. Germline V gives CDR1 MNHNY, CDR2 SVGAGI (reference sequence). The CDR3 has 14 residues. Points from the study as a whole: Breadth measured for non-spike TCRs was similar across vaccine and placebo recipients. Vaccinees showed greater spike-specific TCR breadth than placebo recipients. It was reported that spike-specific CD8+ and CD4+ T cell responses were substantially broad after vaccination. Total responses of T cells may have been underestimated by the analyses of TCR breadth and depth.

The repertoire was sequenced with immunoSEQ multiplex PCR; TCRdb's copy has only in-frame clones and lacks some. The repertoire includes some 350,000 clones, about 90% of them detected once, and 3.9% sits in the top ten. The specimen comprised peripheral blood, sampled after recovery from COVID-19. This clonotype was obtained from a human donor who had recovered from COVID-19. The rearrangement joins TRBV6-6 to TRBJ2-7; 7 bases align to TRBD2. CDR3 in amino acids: CASSYGEGAYEQYF. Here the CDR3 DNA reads TGTGCCAGCAGTTACGGGGAGGGAGCCTACGAGCAGTACTTC.